This record looks at one TCR beta chain sequence and its context. Its antigen is unknown. The sample originates from a study of T cell responses to AZD1222 COVID-19 vaccine. Findings and caveats of the study: Donors were chiefly white British, with a greater number of females, and clonal diversity was perhaps underestimated.

Sequenced by immunoSEQ multiplex PCR; TCRdb stores in-frame clones only, minus some. Of about 110,000 clones listed, just over 85% are singletons. This specimen was peripheral blood, taken on day 0 of AZD1222 vaccination. This sequence originates from an adult in good health.

CDR3 amino acids: CASSQMTASHNEQFF. DNA for the CDR3: TGTGCCAGCAGCCAGATGACAGCGAGCCACAATGAGCAGTTCTTC. The chain joins TRBV3-1 (or the pseudogene TRBV3-2) to TRBJ2-1; tentatively, D is TRBD1 (5 bases). Germline assignment: CDR1 LGHDT and CDR2 YNNKEL (reference sequence). Trimming stripped 3 bases from V and 5 bases from J, with 14 bases between. This CDR3 has 15 residues.